These 9 T cell receptor beta chains share one sample of origin, sequenced in a study of blood T cell repertoires in COVID-19. Profiling relied on immunoSEQ multiplex PCR, and the TCRdb table lists in-frame clones only, not all of them. The sample holds some 280,000 clones, around nine tenths seen once. Sequencing used peripheral blood. These receptor sequences come from a woman aged 55-70 years with acute or convalescent COVID-19.

This clone was observed a handful of times. Other nucleotide sequences in the sample specify the same CDR3. The rearrangement uses TRBV12-3 or TRBV12-4 and TRBJ2-1; D is unclear. The CDR3 covers 11 residues. V dropped 6 bases and J dropped 3 bases, with 3 bases sitting between them. The CDR3 DNA reads TGTGCCAGCAGCCTCTACAATGAGCAGTTCTTC. Translated: CASSLYNEQFF.

The rearrangement joins TRBV3-1 (or the pseudogene TRBV3-2) to TRBJ1-1, with a tentative D call TRBD1 (5 bases). V was cut by 0 bases and J by 5 bases, with 19 bases left in between. The CDR3 is 17 amino acids. CDR1 is LGHDT and CDR2 is YNNKEL in the germline V gene (reference sequence). This chain's CDR3 is CASSQDLLVQGRTEAFF. CDR3 bases: TGTGCCAGCAGCCAAGATCTCCTAGTTCAGGGAAGGACTGAAGCTTTCTTT.

This clone was seen more than once but under ten times. The genes are TRBV7-3 and TRBJ2-1; the D gene is possibly TRBD1 (6 bases). The ends were cut back, 5 bases at V and 10 bases at J, with 21 bases in the middle. The CDR3 is made up of 15 amino acids. Looked up from germline, CDR1 is SGHTA and CDR2 is FQGTGA. The CDR3 DNA reads TGTGCCAGCAGCCGGGACACGGGGCCAGGCGGGGAGCAGTTCTTC. Translated: CASSRDTGPGGEQFF.

This chain links TRBV5-1 with TRBJ1-4, with 10 bases matching TRBD1. Trimming removed 3 bases from V and 8 bases from J; junction bases left unmatched: 7. There are 15 residues in the CDR3. Looked up from germline, CDR1 is SGHRS and CDR2 is YFSETQ. DNA for the CDR3: TGCGCCAGCAGCTCGACAGGGGGCGCATACGAAAAACTGTTTTTT. This translates into CASSSTGGAYEKLFF. The variable domain in full, completed from reference TRBV5-1 and TRBJ1-4, reads KAGVTQTPRYLIKTRGQQVTLSCSPISGHRSVSWYQQTPGQGLQFLFEYFSETQRNKGNFPGRFSGRQFSNSRSEMNVSTLELGDSALYLCASSSTGGAYEKLFFGSGTQLSVL.

The CDR3 DNA sequence: TGTGCCAGCAGTGAGTCAGTCCAAGAGACCCAGTACTTC. Its protein is CASSESVQETQYF. This chain connects TRBV2 to TRBJ2-5; no reliable D call. Germline lookup yields CDR1 SNHLY and CDR2 FYNNEI. V gave up 3 bases and J gave up 1 base, with 6 bases separating them. This CDR3 comprises 13 residues.

The chain employs TRBV10-3 and TRBJ2-1, with 12 bases fitting TRBD2. The J segment lost 0 bases and the V segment lost 4 bases, leaving 13 bases of the junction unmatched. This CDR3 region has 20 residues. CDR1 is ENHRY, CDR2 SYGVKD, per germline. CDR3 region: CAISGGGRASGRASYNEQFF. The CDR3 DNA sequence: TGTGCCATCAGTGGAGGGGGCAGGGCTAGCGGGAGGGCCTCCTACAATGAGCAGTTCTTC.

The chain uses TRBV3-1 (or the pseudogene TRBV3-2) and TRBJ2-3; D might be TRBD2 (6 bases). V gave up 1 base and J gave up 2 bases, with 7 bases separating them. The length of the CDR3 is 14 residues. CDR1 and CDR2 (germline): LGHDT, YNNKEL (reference sequence). CDR3 residues: CASSQGGATDTQYF. In nucleotides, the CDR3 is TGTGCCAGCAGCCAAGGCGGGGCCACAGATACGCAGTATTTT.

The chain joins TRBV5-6 to TRBJ2-2, with 8 bases aligning to TRBD2. V shed 0 bases and J 6 bases; nucleotides not matched to a gene: 7. The CDR3 has 16 residues. Germline assignment: CDR1 SGHDT and CDR2 YYEEEE. Here the CDR3 DNA reads TGTGCCAGCAGCTTGGTTCCCCCAGCGGGAGCCGGGGAGCTGTTTTTT. Its translation is CASSLVPPAGAGELFF.

The chain joins TRBV10-3 to TRBJ2-7; 7 nucleotides align to TRBD1. The CDR3 length is 15 residues. The germline gives CDR1 ENHRY, CDR2 SYGVKD. The V and J ends lost 0 bases and 5 bases, in that order; junction bases with no gene match: 7. The CDR3 sequence is CAISESPTGVNEQYF. In DNA form, the CDR3 reads TGTGCCATCAGTGAGTCTCCCACAGGGGTTAACGAGCAGTACTTC.